This T cell receptor (beta chain) was sequenced during a study of CD8 T cells in ankylosing spondylitis. For TCR beta, libraries came from quantitative 5'-RACE with molecular barcodes. TCRdb re-called the 5' RACE reads through MiXCR, storing one row per CDR3 protein. Of more than 110,000 distinct CDR3 sequences listed, 8% to 9% were seen once; the top ten hold 6% to 9.5%. As for this clonotype: Its specificity is unknown.

V lost 0 bases and J lost 4, with 19 bases in between. The CDR3 totals 17 residues. CDR1 and CDR2 from the germline V gene are SGHRS and YFSETQ. Findings and limits, study-wide: CD8+ by phenotype, disease-linked clones were relatively rare in peripheral blood. A TCR beta motif made of roughly eight highly homologous variants seemed typical of ankylosing spondylitis blood. Reports say disease-linked clones showed up significantly more in matched ankylosing spondylitis synovial fluid.

The sample was synovial fluid, either unsorted or a sorted T cell fraction (not recorded which). The TCR comes from a male donor with ankylosing spondylitis. The chain carries TRBV5-1 and TRBJ2-5; TRBD1 is a possible D gene (6 bases). The CDR3 DNA follows: TGCGCCAGCAGCTTGGGGGGCAGGGGCCGGATAGGAGAGACCCAGTACTTC. This codes for CASSLGGRGRIGETQYF.